This TCR beta chain was observed in a study of molecular identifiers for immune sequencing clone quantification. Germline assignment: CDR1 SEHNR and CDR2 FQNEAQ (reference sequence). The V gene lost 2 bases and the J gene lost 0 bases, with 7 bases spanning the gap. CDR3 length: 15 residues. At least ten counts were recorded for this clonotype. TCRdb re-derived calls from the PCR reads in MiXCR, one entry per CDR3 protein. The data contain some 650,000 distinct CDR3 sequences, about 20% of them singletons. Sequenced input: naive CD8+ T cells from blood, with Jurkat cell RNA spiked in. Subset of the sample: FACS-sorted CD8+CD4-CCR7+CD45RA+ naive T cells. The clonotype was recovered from a human donor in good health. Some libraries in this study had Jurkat cell RNA spiked in. The V call is TRBV7-9, the J call TRBJ2-2, with D tentatively TRBD2 (5 bases). DNA of the CDR3: TGTGCCAGCAGCTTAACGGGGACGAACACCGGGGAGCTGTTTTTT. Residues: CASSLTGTNTGELFF.